Following are 29 T cell receptor beta chains from one sample sequenced in a study of blood T cell repertoires in COVID-19. Clones were sequenced by immunoSEQ multiplex PCR, and TCRdb holds only the in-frame ones, with some missing. This table holds 250,000 or so clones, about 82% found once. The sequencing input was PBMCs or T cells enriched from blood (not recorded which). These receptors were collected from a woman in her forties or fifties who had recovered from COVID-19.

The V gene is TRBV5-6, the J gene TRBJ2-3; 11 positions match TRBD2. The V gene's germline CDR1 is SGHDT and CDR2 YYEEEE. V lost 4 bases, J lost 7 bases, and 11 bases stayed unmatched. The CDR3 is made up of 16 amino acids. DNA of the CDR3: TGTGCCAGCAGCCCGAGATCTAGCGGGGGGTGGAATACGCAGTATTTT. Amino acids: CASSPRSSGGWNTQYF.

The chain uses TRBV4-1 and TRBJ1-3, with TRBD1 as a possible D gene (6 bases). Trimming took off 2 bases at V and 0 bases at J, with 17 bases between the two ends. The CDR3 runs 18 residues. Germline V gene sequence: CDR1 MGHRA, CDR2 YSYEKL. The CDR3 bases are TGCGCCAGCAGCCAAAGTCCGTTGAGGGGGTCCTCTGGAAACACCATATATTTT. Protein sequence: CASSQSPLRGSSGNTIYF.

The V gene is TRBV28, the J gene TRBJ1-5; 9 bases fit TRBD1. This CDR3 has 15 amino acids. Germline V gene sequence: CDR1 MDHEN, CDR2 SYDVKM. Losses at the gene ends were 7 bases for V and 7 bases for J; bases not matched to a gene: 11. The CDR3 DNA reads TGTGCCAGCATCGACAGGGACAGGGCTAGCCAGCCCCAGCATTTT. Translated: CASIDRDRASQPQHF.

This clone was seen just once. This sequence joins TRBV15 and TRBJ2-2; TRBD2 matches 14 bases. The CDR3 length is 17 residues. Germline loops: CDR1 LNHNV, CDR2 YYDKDF (reference sequence). The ends lost 1 base at V and 3 bases at J; junction bases unmatched: 1. CDR3 nucleotide sequence: TGTGCCACCAGCAGAGGACTAGCGGGAGGGCACACCGGGGAGCTGTTTTTT. Its protein is CATSRGLAGGHTGELFF.

The chain joins TRBV27 to TRBJ1-6; D is undetermined. V lost 3 bases and J 13 bases, leaving 13 bases between the germline ends. This CDR3 has 13 residues. Germline CDR1 MNHEY, CDR2 SMNVEV (reference sequence). The CDR3 here is CASSFRGLEPLHF. In nucleotides, the CDR3 is TGTGCCAGCAGTTTCCGAGGGTTGGAGCCCCTCCACTTT.

This chain joins TRBV6-6 and TRBJ2-1; 7 bases are shared with TRBD1. The CDR3 is 15 amino acids. The germline CDR1 and CDR2 sequences are MNHNY and SVGAGI (reference sequence). The ends lost 4 bases at V and 2 bases at J; junction bases unmatched: 5. In DNA form, the CDR3 reads TGTGCCAGCAGTTGGTTACAGGGGACCTACAATGAGCAGTTCTTC. This codes for CASSWLQGTYNEQFF.

The chain uses TRBV4-3 and TRBJ1-1; D is unclear. V was shortened by 6 bases and J by 4 bases, with 9 bases between the two germline ends. Germline values: CDR1 LGHNA, CDR2 YSLEER. The CDR3 is 12 residues long. CDR3 DNA: TGCGCCAGCAGGGGCTACGGCACTGAAGCTTTCTTT. Amino acid sequence: CASRGYGTEAFF.

The chain combines TRBV6-5 with TRBJ1-5; D ambiguous. The CDR3 has 14 residues. The germline V gene has CDR1 MNHEY and CDR2 SVGAGI. V gave up 2 bases and J gave up 6 bases, with 11 bases separating them. The CDR3 DNA reads as TGTGCCAGCAGTTACCTAAGAGGCGGTCAGCCCCAGCATTTT. Amino acid sequence: CASSYLRGGQPQHF.

The chain employs TRBV2 and TRBJ1-1; 9 nucleotides line up with TRBD1. The germline V gene has CDR1 SNHLY and CDR2 FYNNEI. V gave up 9 bases and J gave up 5 bases; unmatched junction bases: 4. The CDR3 sequence is 12 residues long. The CDR3 is CASGQGRTEAFF. The DNA for the CDR3 is TGTGCCAGTGGACAGGGGAGGACTGAAGCTTTCTTT.

This clone came up once. The V call is TRBV7-9, the J call TRBJ1-2, with D unresolved. Trimming stripped 0 bases from V and 3 bases from J, with 11 bases between. Germline V gene data show CDR1 as SEHNR and CDR2 as FQNEAQ (reference sequence). This CDR3 is 15 amino acids long. The CDR3 sequence is CASSLATQLYYGYTF. As DNA, the CDR3 is TGTGCCAGCAGCTTAGCCACCCAACTATACTATGGCTACACCTTC.

This clone was picked up a small number of times. J is TRBJ2-7 and V is TRBV5-4; 13 bases align to TRBD2. Germline V CDR1 and CDR2: SGHNT, YYREEE (reference sequence). This CDR3 contains 15 residues. J gave up 3 bases and V 4 bases, and 4 bases lay outside the gene matches. Here the CDR3 DNA reads TGTGCCAGCAGCCAGGGACTAGCGGGGAGCTACGAGCAGTACTTC. It is translated as CASSQGLAGSYEQYF.

The J gene is TRBJ1-1, the V gene TRBV15, with D maybe TRBD1 (6 bases). The germline V gene encodes CDR1 LNHNV and CDR2 YYDKDF (reference sequence). Trimming cost V 1 base and J 0 bases, with 21 bases left between them. The CDR3 length is 19 residues. CDR3 coding DNA: TGTGCCACCAGCAGAGGTATGAGGACCAAGGGGGAGATGAACACTGAAGCTTTCTTT. This sequence encodes CATSRGMRTKGEMNTEAFF.

The chain recombines TRBV7-3 with TRBJ1-1, with no clear D. From germline, CDR1 is SGHTA and CDR2 FQGTGA. V was pared by 5 bases and J by 7 bases, with 8 bases between. The length of the CDR3 is 11 residues. CDR3 region: CASSRFGEAFF. CDR3 DNA sequence: TGTGCCAGCAGCCGTTTCGGTGAAGCTTTCTTT.

The chain couples TRBV6-5 to TRBJ2-2, with D unresolved. The CDR3 is made up of 13 amino acids. Germline V gene lookup returns CDR1 MNHEY and CDR2 SVGAGI. V lost 5 bases to trimming and J lost 6 bases, with 10 bases between them. This CDR3 is CASSPLLSGELFF. DNA for the CDR3: TGTGCCAGCAGTCCACTCCTGTCCGGGGAGCTGTTTTTT.

The chain carries TRBV11-2 and TRBJ1-2; D is undetermined. This CDR3 is built from 13 residues. CDR1 is SGHAT, CDR2 FQNNGV, per germline. The V gene lost 5 bases and the J gene lost 3 bases, with 10 bases spanning the gap. In nucleotides, the CDR3 is TGTGCCAGCAGCCCCGGGGTTCACTATGGCTACACCTTC. Translation gives CASSPGVHYGYTF.

This chain links TRBV4-2 with TRBJ1-4; D is unclear. Germline V gene data show CDR1 as LGHNA and CDR2 as YNFKEQ. This CDR3 has 11 amino acids. V was trimmed by 5 bases and J by 8 bases, leaving 6 bases between them. CDR3 protein: CASSEVEKLFF. DNA of the CDR3: TGTGCCAGCAGCGAAGTAGAAAAACTGTTTTTT.

The chain employs TRBV2 and TRBJ1-1; perhaps TRBD1 as D (5 bases). The V gene lost 7 bases and the J gene lost 5 bases, with 20 bases spanning the gap. This CDR3 spans 15 amino acids. Germline lookup yields CDR1 SNHLY and CDR2 FYNNEI. The CDR3 nucleotides are TGTGCCAGCAAGGTCGGGGCGGGGAGCTGGACTGAAGCTTTCTTT. Its protein product is CASKVGAGSWTEAFF.

The chain is built from TRBV10-2 and TRBJ2-2, with 8 bases that match TRBD1. The germline gives CDR1 WSHSY, CDR2 SAAADI. CDR3 length equals 17 residues. With 8 bases clipped from V and 6 bases from J, the junction kept 17 bases outside the gene matches. CDR3 residues: CASRQRQGPPWAGELFF. The CDR3 region has the DNA TGCGCCAGCCGACAGAGACAGGGGCCCCCGTGGGCCGGGGAGCTGTTTTTT.

The J gene is TRBJ2-3, the V gene TRBV14; no definite D call. Per germline, CDR1 SGHDN and CDR2 FVKESK. Trimming stripped 1 base from V and 4 bases from J, with 12 bases between. This CDR3 has 15 residues. The CDR3 nucleotides are TGTGCCAGCAGCCAAGCATCAGGTCGAGCAGATACGCAGTATTTT. This gives the protein CASSQASGRADTQYF.

The count of this clone is one. This chain connects TRBV5-1 to TRBJ2-1, with 8 bases identical to TRBD1. V trimming: 4 bases; J trimming: 8 bases; junction bases outside the gene matches: 11. CDR1 and CDR2 (germline): SGHRS, YFSETQ. This CDR3 comprises 15 residues. The CDR3 DNA reads TGCGCCAGCAGCCCGTCCGGTGGACAGGGCCATGAGCAGTTCTTC. This gives the protein CASSPSGGQGHEQFF.

The chain carries TRBV5-1 and TRBJ2-3, with D perhaps TRBD2 (6 bases). Trimming pared 6 bases from V and 3 bases from J, leaving 17 bases between. Germline-derived CDR1 and CDR2 are SGHRS and YFSETQ. This CDR3 is built from 15 residues. The CDR3 nucleotides read TGCGCCAGCACCTCCGGAGGGCAGACTACAGATACGCAGTATTTT. Its translation is CASTSGGQTTDTQYF.

For the CDR3, the DNA is TGTGCCAGTAGTCTGGTTTTGGCTAGCGGGGGGCTCGACTTAGAAGAGACCCAGTACTTC. This gives the protein CASSLVLASGGLDLEETQYF. This rearrangement joins TRBV19 to TRBJ2-5; 11 positions agree with TRBD2. Germline-derived CDR1 and CDR2 are LNHDA and SQIVND (reference sequence). Trimming cost V 5 bases and J 3 bases; bases outside gene matches: 20. The CDR3 extends over 20 amino acids.

V gene TRBV28 combines with J gene TRBJ1-3; the D gene is possibly TRBD1 (5 bases). Looked up from germline, CDR1 is MDHEN and CDR2 is SYDVKM. V was shortened by 8 bases and J by 0 bases, with 11 bases between the two germline ends. The CDR3 has 14 residues. This CDR3 is CASGQPSSGNTIYF. CDR3 DNA: TGTGCCAGCGGACAACCGAGCTCTGGAAACACCATATATTTT. Drawing the rest from reference TRBV28 and TRBJ1-3, the complete variable domain is DVKVTQSSRYLVKRTGEKVFLECVQDMDHENMFWYRQDPGLGLRLIYFSYDVKMKEKGDIPEGYSVSREKKERFSLILESASTNQTSMYLCASGQPSSGNTIYFGEGSWLTVV.

This chain uses TRBV7-9 with TRBJ2-1, with D perhaps TRBD1 (6 bases). Germline values: CDR1 SEHNR, CDR2 FQNEAQ (reference sequence). V lost 11 bases, J lost 9 bases, and 17 bases lay in between. The length of the CDR3 is 12 residues. The CDR3 bases are TGTGCCGAGGCGGCAGGGGTGAGTGAGCAGTTCTTC. This sequence encodes CAEAAGVSEQFF.

V gene TRBV11-2 combines with J gene TRBJ1-2; the match to TRBD1 covers 9 bases. CDR3 length equals 16 residues. Trimming took 1 base from V and 1 from J; bases not matched to a gene: 4. The V gene's germline CDR1 is SGHAT and CDR2 FQNNGV. The CDR3 coding sequence is TGTGCCAGCAGCTTAGTATGGGACAGGGTTAACTATGGCTACACCTTC. It translates to CASSLVWDRVNYGYTF.

V is TRBV19 and J is TRBJ1-5, with TRBD1 as a possible D gene (5 bases). V was clipped by 3 bases and J by 0 bases, with 9 bases between them. The CDR3 contains 15 residues. Germline V gene sequence: CDR1 LNHDA, CDR2 SQIVND (reference sequence). The CDR3: CASSIWGYSNQPQHF. The CDR3 nucleotides read TGTGCCAGTAGTATTTGGGGCTATAGCAATCAGCCCCAGCATTTT.

V is TRBV19 and J is TRBJ2-1; 10 bases line up with TRBD2. J lost 0 bases, V lost 3 bases, and 17 bases had no gene match. The germline V gene encodes CDR1 LNHDA and CDR2 SQIVND (reference sequence). The CDR3 length is 21 residues. The CDR3 region is CASSIYAPSGRPSNSYNEQFF. The DNA of the CDR3 is TGTGCCAGTAGTATTTATGCGCCTAGCGGGAGACCCTCCAACTCCTACAATGAGCAGTTCTTC.

J is TRBJ2-7 and V is TRBV18; tentative D call: TRBD2 (6 bases). CDR1 and CDR2 (germline): KGHSH, LQKENI. This CDR3 region has 16 residues. Trimming stripped 3 bases from V and 1 base from J, with 16 bases between. CDR3 amino acids: CASSPPNSGGSYEQYF. CDR3 coding DNA: TGTGCCAGCTCACCTCCCAACAGTGGAGGGTCCTACGAGCAGTACTTC. The whole variable domain, filled in from reference TRBV18 and TRBJ2-7, reads NAGVMQNPRHLVRRRGQEARLRCSPMKGHSHVYWYRQLPEEGLKFMVYLQKENIIDESGMPKERFSAEFPKEGPSILRIQQVVRGDSAAYFCASSPPNSGGSYEQYFGPGTRLTVT.

This chain uses TRBV24-1 with TRBJ2-3, with D perhaps matching TRBD1 (5 bases). V lost 0 bases, J lost 4 bases, and 10 bases lay in between. The germline V gene encodes CDR1 KGHDR and CDR2 SFDVKD. There are 15 residues in the CDR3. The DNA for the CDR3 is TGTGCCACCAGTGATTTGCCGGACACATCAGATACGCAGTATTTT. It specifies CATSDLPDTSDTQYF.